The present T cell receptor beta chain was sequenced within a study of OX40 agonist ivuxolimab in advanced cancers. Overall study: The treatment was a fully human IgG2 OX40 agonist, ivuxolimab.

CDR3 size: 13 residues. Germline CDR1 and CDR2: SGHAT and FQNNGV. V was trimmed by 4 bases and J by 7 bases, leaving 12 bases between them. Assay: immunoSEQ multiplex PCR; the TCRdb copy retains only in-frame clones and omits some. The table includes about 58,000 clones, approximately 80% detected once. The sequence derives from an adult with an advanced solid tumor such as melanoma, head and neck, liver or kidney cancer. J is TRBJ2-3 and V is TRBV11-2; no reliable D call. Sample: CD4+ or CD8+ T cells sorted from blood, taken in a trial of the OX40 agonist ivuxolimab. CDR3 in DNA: TGTGCCAGCAGCTCTCCCGGTATCCATACGCAGTATTTT. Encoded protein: CASSSPGIHTQYF. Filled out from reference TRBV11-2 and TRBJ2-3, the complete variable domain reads EAGVAQSPRYKIIEKRQSVAFWCNPISGHATLYWYQQILGQGPKLLIQFQNNGVVDDSQLPKDRFSAERLKGVDSTLKIQPAKLEDSAVYLCASSSPGIHTQYFGPGTRLTVL.